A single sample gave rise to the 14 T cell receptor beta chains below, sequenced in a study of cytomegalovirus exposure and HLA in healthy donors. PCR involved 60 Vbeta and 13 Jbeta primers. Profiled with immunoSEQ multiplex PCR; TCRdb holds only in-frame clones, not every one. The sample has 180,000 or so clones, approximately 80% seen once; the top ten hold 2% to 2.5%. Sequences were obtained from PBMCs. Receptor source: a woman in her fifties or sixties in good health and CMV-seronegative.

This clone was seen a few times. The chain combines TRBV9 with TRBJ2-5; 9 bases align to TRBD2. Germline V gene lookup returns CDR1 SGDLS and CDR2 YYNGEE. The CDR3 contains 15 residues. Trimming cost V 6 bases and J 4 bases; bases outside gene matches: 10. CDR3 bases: TGTGCCAGCACCTTTAGCGGGAGTGTAGGAGAGACCCAGTACTTC. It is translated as CASTFSGSVGETQYF. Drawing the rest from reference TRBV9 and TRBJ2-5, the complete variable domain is DSGVTQTPKHLITATGQRVTLRCSPRSGDLSVYWYQQSLDQGLQFLIQYYNGEERAKGNILERFSAQQFPDLHSELNLSSLELGDSALYFCASTFSGSVGETQYFGPGTRLLVL.

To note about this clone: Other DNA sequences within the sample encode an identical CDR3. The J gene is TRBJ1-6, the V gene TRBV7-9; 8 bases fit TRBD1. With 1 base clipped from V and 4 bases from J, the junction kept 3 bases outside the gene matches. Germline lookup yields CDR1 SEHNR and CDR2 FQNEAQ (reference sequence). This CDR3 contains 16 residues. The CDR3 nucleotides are TGTGCCAGCAGCTTAGGACAGGGGTTTTATAATTCACCCCTCCACTTT. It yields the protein CASSLGQGFYNSPLHF.

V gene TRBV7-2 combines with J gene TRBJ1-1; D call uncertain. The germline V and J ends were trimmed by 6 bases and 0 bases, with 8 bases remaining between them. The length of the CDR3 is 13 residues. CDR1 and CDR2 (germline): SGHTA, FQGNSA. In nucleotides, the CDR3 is TGTGCCAGCAGATCGGGTCTGAACACTGAAGCTTTCTTT. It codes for CASRSGLNTEAFF.

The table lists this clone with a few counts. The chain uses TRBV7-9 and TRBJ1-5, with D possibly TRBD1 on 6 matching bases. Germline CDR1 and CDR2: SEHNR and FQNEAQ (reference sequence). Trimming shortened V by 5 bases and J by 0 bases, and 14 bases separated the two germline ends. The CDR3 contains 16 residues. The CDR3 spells CASSLFNRDSNQPQHF. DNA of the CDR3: TGTGCCAGCAGCCTATTTAACAGGGATAGCAATCAGCCCCAGCATTTT.

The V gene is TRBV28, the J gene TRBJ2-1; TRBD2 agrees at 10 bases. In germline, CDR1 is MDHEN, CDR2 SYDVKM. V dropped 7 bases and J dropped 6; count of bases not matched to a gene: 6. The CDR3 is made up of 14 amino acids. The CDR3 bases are TGTGCCAGCACCATGGGACTAGCGAGCAATGAGCAGTTCTTC. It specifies CASTMGLASNEQFF.

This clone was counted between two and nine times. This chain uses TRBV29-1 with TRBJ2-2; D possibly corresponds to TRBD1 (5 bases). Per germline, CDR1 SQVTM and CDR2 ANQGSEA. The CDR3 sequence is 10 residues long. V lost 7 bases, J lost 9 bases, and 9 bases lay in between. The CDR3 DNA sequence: TGCAGCGCAGGGTTTAGGGAGCTGTTTTTT. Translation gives CSAGFRELFF.

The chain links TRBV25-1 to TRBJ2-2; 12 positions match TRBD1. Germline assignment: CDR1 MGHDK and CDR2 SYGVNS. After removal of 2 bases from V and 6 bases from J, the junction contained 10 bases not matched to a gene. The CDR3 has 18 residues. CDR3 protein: CASSEHNVGTGGSGELFF. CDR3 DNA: TGTGCCAGCAGTGAACATAATGTGGGGACAGGGGGCTCCGGGGAGCTGTTTTTT.

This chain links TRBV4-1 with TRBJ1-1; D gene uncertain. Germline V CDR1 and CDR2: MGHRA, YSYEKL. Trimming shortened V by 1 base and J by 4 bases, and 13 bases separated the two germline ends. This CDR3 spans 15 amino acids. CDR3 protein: CASSQARVGSTEAFF. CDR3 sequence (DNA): TGCGCCAGCAGCCAAGCCCGGGTCGGGAGCACTGAAGCTTTCTTT.

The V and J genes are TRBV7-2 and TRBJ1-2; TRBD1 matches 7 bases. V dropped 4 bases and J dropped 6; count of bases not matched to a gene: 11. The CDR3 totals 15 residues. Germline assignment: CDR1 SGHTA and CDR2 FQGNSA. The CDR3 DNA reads TGTGCCAGCAGCTCTACGGGACAGAGAATTCATGGCTACACCTTC. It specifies CASSSTGQRIHGYTF. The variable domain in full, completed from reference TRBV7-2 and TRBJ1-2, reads GAGVSQSPSNKVTEKGKDVELRCDPISGHTALYWYRQSLGQGLEFLIYFQGNSAPDKSGLPSDRFSAERTGGSVSTLTIQRTQQEDSAVYLCASSSTGQRIHGYTFGSGTRLTVV.

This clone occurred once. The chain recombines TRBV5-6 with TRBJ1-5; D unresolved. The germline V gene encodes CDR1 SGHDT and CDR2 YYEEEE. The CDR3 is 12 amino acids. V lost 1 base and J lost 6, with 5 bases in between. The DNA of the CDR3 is TGTGCCAGCAGCTTGCTAGGTCAGCCCCAGCATTTT. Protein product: CASSLLGQPQHF.

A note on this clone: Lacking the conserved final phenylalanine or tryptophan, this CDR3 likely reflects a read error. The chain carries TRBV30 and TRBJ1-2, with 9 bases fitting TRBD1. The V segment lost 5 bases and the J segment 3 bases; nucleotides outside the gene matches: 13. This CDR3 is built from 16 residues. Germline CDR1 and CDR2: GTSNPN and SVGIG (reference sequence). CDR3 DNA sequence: TGTGCCTGGGGCAAAAGTAGGACAGGGGCTTACTATGGCTACACCCTC. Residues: CAWGKSRTGAYYGYTL.

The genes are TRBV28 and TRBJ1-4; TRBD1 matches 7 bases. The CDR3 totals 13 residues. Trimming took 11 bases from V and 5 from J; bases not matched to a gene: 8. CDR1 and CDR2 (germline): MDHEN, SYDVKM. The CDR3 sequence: CAGQDRGNEKLFF. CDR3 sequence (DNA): TGTGCCGGACAGGACCGGGGGAATGAAAAACTGTTTTTT.

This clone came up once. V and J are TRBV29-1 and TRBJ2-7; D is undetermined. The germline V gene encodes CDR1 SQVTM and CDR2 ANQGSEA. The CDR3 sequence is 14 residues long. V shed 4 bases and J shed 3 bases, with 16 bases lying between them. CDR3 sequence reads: CSVVTHVPNYEQYF. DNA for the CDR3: TGCAGCGTTGTGACACACGTACCCAACTACGAGCAGTACTTC.

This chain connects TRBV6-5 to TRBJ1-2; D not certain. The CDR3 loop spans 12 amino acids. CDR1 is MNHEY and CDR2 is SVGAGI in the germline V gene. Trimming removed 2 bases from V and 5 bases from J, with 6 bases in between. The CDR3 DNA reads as TGTGCCAGCAGTTACGGTAGTTATGGCTACACCTTC. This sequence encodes CASSYGSYGYTF.